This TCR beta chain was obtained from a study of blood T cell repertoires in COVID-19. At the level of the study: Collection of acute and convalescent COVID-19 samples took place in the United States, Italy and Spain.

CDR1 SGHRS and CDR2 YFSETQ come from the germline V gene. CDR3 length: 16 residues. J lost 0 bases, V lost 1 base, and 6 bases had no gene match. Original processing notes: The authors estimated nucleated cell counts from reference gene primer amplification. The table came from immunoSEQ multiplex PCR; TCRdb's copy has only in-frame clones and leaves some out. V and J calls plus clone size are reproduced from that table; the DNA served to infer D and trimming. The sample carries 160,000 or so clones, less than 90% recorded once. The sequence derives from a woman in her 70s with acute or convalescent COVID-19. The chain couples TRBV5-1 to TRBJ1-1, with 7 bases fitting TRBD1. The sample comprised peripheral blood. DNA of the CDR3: TGCGCCAGCAGCTTGACCGCCCAGGGGGTGAACACTGAAGCTTTCTTT. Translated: CASSLTAQGVNTEAFF. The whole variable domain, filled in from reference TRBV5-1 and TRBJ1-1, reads KAGVTQTPRYLIKTRGQQVTLSCSPISGHRSVSWYQQTPGQGLQFLFEYFSETQRNKGNFPGRFSGRQFSNSRSEMNVSTLELGDSALYLCASSLTAQGVNTEAFFGQGTRLTVV.